Here is one T cell receptor (beta chain) with its context. In germline, CDR1 is LGHNT, CDR2 FRNRAP. V was pared by 1 base and J by 9 bases, with 10 bases between. This CDR3 has 13 amino acids. This PCR relied on a set of 60 Vbeta primers and 13 Jbeta primers. Generated by immunoSEQ multiplex PCR, the TCRdb table keeps only in-frame clones and is missing some. This sample has around 90,000 clones; 75% to 90% occur once, and the top ten carry 6.5% to 8.5%. The sample originates from a study of cytomegalovirus exposure and HLA in healthy donors. This rearrangement joins TRBV12-5 to TRBJ2-1; D unclear. Sequencing used PBMCs. The receptor comes from a man between 35 and 55 years old in good health and CMV-seropositive. The CDR3 DNA follows: TGTGCTAGTGGTTTGGCGCAGGCAACTGAGCAGTTCTTC. It specifies CASGLAQATEQFF.